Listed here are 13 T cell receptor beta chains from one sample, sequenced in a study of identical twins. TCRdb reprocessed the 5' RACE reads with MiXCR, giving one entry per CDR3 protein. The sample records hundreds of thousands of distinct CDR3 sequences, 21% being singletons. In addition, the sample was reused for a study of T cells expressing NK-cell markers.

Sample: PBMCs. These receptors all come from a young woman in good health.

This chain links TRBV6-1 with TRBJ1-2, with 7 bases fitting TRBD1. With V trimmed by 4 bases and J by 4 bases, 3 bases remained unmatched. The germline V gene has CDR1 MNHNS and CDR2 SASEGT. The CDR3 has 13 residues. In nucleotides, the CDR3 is TGTGCCAGCAGTGCGACAGGGTTCTATGGCTACACCTTC. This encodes CASSATGFYGYTF.

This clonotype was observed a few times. CDR3 nucleotides: TGCGCCAGCAGCTTCGCGGGAGCAACTAATGAAAAACTGTTTTTT. Encoded protein: CASSFAGATNEKLFF. The chain carries TRBV5-1 and TRBJ1-4; no clear D. Germline V CDR1 and CDR2: SGHRS, YFSETQ. The CDR3 length is 15 residues. V was pared by 2 bases and J by 0 bases, with 8 bases between.

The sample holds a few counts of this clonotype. The CDR3 reads CASSEWGLKQETQYF. The CDR3 bases are TGCGCCAGCAGTGAGTGGGGACTCAAACAAGAGACCCAGTACTTC. This chain uses TRBV10-2 with TRBJ2-5; maybe TRBD2 (6 bases). The germline CDR1 and CDR2 sequences are WSHSY and SAAADI. V shed 1 base and J shed 2 bases, with 11 bases lying between them. This CDR3 has 15 residues.

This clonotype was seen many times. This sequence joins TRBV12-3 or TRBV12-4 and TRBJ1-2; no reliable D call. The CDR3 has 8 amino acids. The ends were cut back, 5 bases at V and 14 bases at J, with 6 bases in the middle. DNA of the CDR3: TGTGCCAGCAGTCATCTTACCTTC. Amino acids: CASSHLTF.

The CDR3 sequence is CASSVQGAGGEKLFF. CDR3 in DNA: TGCGCCAGCAGCGTACAGGGGGCGGGGGGTGAAAAACTGTTTTTT. J is TRBJ1-4 and V is TRBV4-3, with 9 bases lining up with TRBD1. V shed 5 bases and J 7 bases; nucleotides not matched to a gene: 8. Germline V gene sequence: CDR1 LGHNA, CDR2 YSLEER. The CDR3 runs to 15 residues.

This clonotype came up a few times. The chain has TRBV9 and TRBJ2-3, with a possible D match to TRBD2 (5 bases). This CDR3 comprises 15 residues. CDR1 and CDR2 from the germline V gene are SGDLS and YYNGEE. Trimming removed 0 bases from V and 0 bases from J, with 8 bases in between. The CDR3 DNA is TGTGCCAGCAGCGTAGCGCCTAGCAGCACAGATACGCAGTATTTT. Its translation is CASSVAPSSTDTQYF.

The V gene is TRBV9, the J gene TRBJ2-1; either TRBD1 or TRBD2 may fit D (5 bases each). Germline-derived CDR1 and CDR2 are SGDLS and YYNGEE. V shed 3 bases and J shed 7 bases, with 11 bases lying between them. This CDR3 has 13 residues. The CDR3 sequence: CASSEAGRNEQFF. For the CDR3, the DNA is TGTGCCAGCAGCGAGGCAGGGAGAAATGAGCAGTTCTTC.

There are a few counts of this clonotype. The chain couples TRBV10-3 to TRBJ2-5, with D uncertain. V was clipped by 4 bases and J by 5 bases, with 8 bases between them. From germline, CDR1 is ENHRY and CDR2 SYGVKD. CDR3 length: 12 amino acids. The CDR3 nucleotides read TGTGCCATCAGTGCGTCAGCTGAGACCCAGTACTTC. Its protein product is CAISASAETQYF.

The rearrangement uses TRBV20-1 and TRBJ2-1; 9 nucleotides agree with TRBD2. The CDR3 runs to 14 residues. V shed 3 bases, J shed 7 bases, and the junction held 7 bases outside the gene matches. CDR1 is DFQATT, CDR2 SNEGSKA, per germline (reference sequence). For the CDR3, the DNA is TGCAGTGCTAGCCGCAGCGGGAGGTGGAATGAGCAGTTCTTC. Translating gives CSASRSGRWNEQFF.

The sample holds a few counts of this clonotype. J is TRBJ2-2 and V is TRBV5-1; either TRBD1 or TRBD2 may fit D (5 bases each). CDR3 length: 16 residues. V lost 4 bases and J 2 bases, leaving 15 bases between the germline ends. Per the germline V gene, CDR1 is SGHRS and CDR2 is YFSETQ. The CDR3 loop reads CASSMLSGTNTGELFF. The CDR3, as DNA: TGCGCCAGCAGCATGCTTAGTGGGACCAACACCGGGGAGCTGTTTTTT.

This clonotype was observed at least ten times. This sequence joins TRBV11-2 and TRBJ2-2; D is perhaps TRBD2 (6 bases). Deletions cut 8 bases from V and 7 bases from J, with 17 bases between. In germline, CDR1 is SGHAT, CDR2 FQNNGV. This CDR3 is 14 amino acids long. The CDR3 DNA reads TGTGCCAGCCTATTCCGGGGGTTTGGCGGGGAGCTGTTTTTT. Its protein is CASLFRGFGGELFF.

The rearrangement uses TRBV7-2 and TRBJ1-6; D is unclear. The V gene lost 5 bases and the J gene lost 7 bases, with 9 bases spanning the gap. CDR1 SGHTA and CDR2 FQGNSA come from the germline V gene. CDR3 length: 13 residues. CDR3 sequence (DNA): TGTGCCAGCAGCCAAAGAGGGAATTCACCCCTCCACTTT. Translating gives CASSQRGNSPLHF.

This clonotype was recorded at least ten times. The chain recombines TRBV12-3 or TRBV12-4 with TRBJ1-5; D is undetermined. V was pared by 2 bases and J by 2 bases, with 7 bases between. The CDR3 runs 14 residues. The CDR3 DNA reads TGTGCCAGCAGTTTACAATACGGCAATCAGCCCCAGCATTTT. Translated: CASSLQYGNQPQHF.